The next 27 T cell receptor beta chains were all read from a single sample in a study of response to subunit inactivated influenza vaccine. MiXCR, run by TCRdb on the RT-PCR reads, gives a single entry per CDR3 protein. The repertoire consists of about 570,000 distinct CDR3 sequences, with about 11% occurring once and the leading ten covering about 10%. These data also formed part of another study, on T cells expressing NK-cell markers. In that study: UMI-tagged 5'RACE template switching yielded the TCR beta cDNA.

The sequenced sample was PBMCs from blood, obtained on the day of vaccination. Receptor source: a man between 45 and 60 years old who received an inactivated influenza vaccine.

This clonotype has only a few counts. V gene TRBV20-1 combines with J gene TRBJ1-2; perhaps TRBD1 as D (5 bases). The CDR3 extends over 11 amino acids. V lost 5 bases to trimming and J lost 5 bases, with 9 bases between them. Germline assignment: CDR1 DFQATT and CDR2 SNEGSKA (reference sequence). The CDR3: CSALQGYGYTF. The CDR3 coding sequence is TGCAGTGCTCTCCAGGGTTATGGCTACACCTTC.

V and J are TRBV28 and TRBJ2-6, with TRBD1 matching 8 bases. This CDR3 is 17 amino acids long. CDR1 is MDHEN, CDR2 SYDVKM, per germline. J gave up 2 bases and V 2 bases, and 5 bases lay outside the gene matches. CDR3 residues: CASSLPWTGTGANVLTF. Written as DNA, the CDR3 is TGTGCCAGCAGTTTACCCTGGACAGGGACTGGGGCCAACGTCCTGACTTTC. The variable domain in full, completed from reference TRBV28 and TRBJ2-6, reads DVKVTQSSRYLVKRTGEKVFLECVQDMDHENMFWYRQDPGLGLRLIYFSYDVKMKEKGDIPEGYSVSREKKERFSLILESASTNQTSMYLCASSLPWTGTGANVLTFGAGSRLTVL.

This clonotype was seen at least ten times. V and J are TRBV12-3 or TRBV12-4 and TRBJ2-7, with 8 positions matching TRBD2. The CDR3 has 15 residues. V lost 5 bases to trimming and J lost 0 bases; unmatched junction nucleotides: 6. CDR3 DNA: TGTGCCAGCAGTCCCCGGGGGGGGAGCTCCTACGAGCAGTACTTC. It specifies CASSPRGGSSYEQYF.

This clonotype was found a few times. The chain combines TRBV20-1 with TRBJ1-4, with D possibly being TRBD1 (5 bases). Per the germline V gene, CDR1 is DFQATT and CDR2 is SNEGSKA (reference sequence). V was shortened by 4 bases and J by 5 bases, with 20 bases between the two germline ends. The CDR3 spans 16 residues. Written as DNA, the CDR3 is TGCAGTGCTATTTTTTCCGGGGCCCTACGAAATGAAAAACTGTTTTTT. This sequence encodes CSAIFSGALRNEKLFF.

The sample holds many counts of this clonotype. This chain connects TRBV12-3 or TRBV12-4 to TRBJ1-1; D is uncertain. The CDR3 spans 14 residues. V lost 0 bases, J lost 3 bases, and 8 bases lay in between. The CDR3 is CASSLARRYTEAFF. The CDR3 bases are TGTGCCAGCAGTTTAGCTCGAAGATACACTGAAGCTTTCTTT.

The chain couples TRBV7-9 to TRBJ2-1, with a possible D match to TRBD1 (5 bases). Trimming removed 1 base at V and 9 bases at J, with 19 bases between. Per germline, CDR1 SEHNR and CDR2 FQNEAQ (reference sequence). The CDR3 has 16 residues. The CDR3 is CASSLGILGAIREQFF. DNA for the CDR3: TGTGCCAGCAGCTTAGGGATCCTAGGGGCTATCCGTGAGCAGTTCTTC.

This clonotype was seen only a few times. The gene calls are TRBV30 and TRBJ2-1, with D perhaps matching TRBD2 (5 bases). Germline CDR1 is GTSNPN and CDR2 is SVGIG (reference sequence). This CDR3 spans 15 amino acids. V gave up 0 bases and J gave up 4 bases, with 13 bases separating them. The CDR3 spells CAWSVQSSYYNEQFF. CDR3 in DNA: TGTGCCTGGAGTGTACAGTCTAGCTATTACAATGAGCAGTTCTTC. Full variable domain (rest looked up from reference TRBV30 and TRBJ2-1): SQTIHQWPATLVQPVGSPLSLECTVEGTSNPNLYWYRQAAGRGLQLLFYSVGIGQISSEVPQNLSASRPQDRQFILSSKKLLLSDSGFYLCAWSVQSSYYNEQFFGPGTRLTVL.

V is TRBV6-2 or TRBV6-3 and J is TRBJ2-6, with D maybe TRBD2 (5 bases). This CDR3 contains 19 residues. Trimming stripped 5 bases from V and 2 bases from J, with 22 bases between. Germline V lookup: CDR1 MNHEY, CDR2 SVGEGT. Written as DNA, the CDR3 is TGTGCCAGCAGTAATCCGGGGTTGTGGAAATATGCTGGGGCCAACGTCCTGACTTTC. Its protein product is CASSNPGLWKYAGANVLTF.

The CDR3 sequence: CSARGTSGFANTGELFF. CDR3 nucleotide sequence: TGCAGTGCTAGAGGGACTAGCGGGTTCGCGAACACCGGGGAGCTGTTTTTT. This rearrangement joins TRBV20-1 to TRBJ2-2; 11 bases line up with TRBD2. Germline V CDR1 and CDR2: DFQATT, SNEGSKA (reference sequence). This CDR3 region has 17 residues. Losses at the gene ends were 1 base for V and 0 bases for J; bases not matched to a gene: 4.

The CDR3 is CSASRGRIGVTQYF. CDR3 DNA: TGCAGTGCTAGCCGGGGCCGGATTGGTGTGACCCAGTACTTC. The rearrangement joins TRBV20-1 to TRBJ2-5; D may correspond to TRBD1 or TRBD2 (5 bases each). The CDR3 has 14 residues. The V gene's germline CDR1 is DFQATT and CDR2 SNEGSKA (reference sequence). The germline V and J ends were trimmed by 3 bases and 7 bases, with 18 bases remaining between them.

V and J are TRBV20-1 and TRBJ2-3; 9 bases match TRBD2. The CDR3 covers 14 residues. CDR1 and CDR2 from the germline V gene are DFQATT and SNEGSKA (reference sequence). The ends lost 6 bases at V and 2 bases at J; junction bases unmatched: 6. CDR3 region: CSANLAGPTDTQYF. The CDR3 DNA reads TGCAGTGCAAACCTAGCGGGGCCCACAGATACGCAGTATTTT.

This clonotype was counted only a few times. The chain's CDR3 is CASSATPGGIQETQYF. The DNA for the CDR3 is TGTGCCAGCAGCGCAACGCCCGGGGGCATCCAAGAGACCCAGTACTTC. The chain recombines TRBV5-6 with TRBJ2-5, with D perhaps assigned TRBD1 or TRBD2 (6 bases each). Germline V gives CDR1 SGHDT, CDR2 YYEEEE. This CDR3 comprises 16 residues. The V end was cut by 4 bases, the J end by 1 base, with 17 bases between.

This clonotype was detected ten times or more. J is TRBJ2-1 and V is TRBV7-9; D uncertain. Looked up from germline, CDR1 is SEHNR and CDR2 is FQNEAQ (reference sequence). V dropped 5 bases and J dropped 8 bases, with 10 bases sitting between them. The CDR3 is made up of 12 amino acids. CDR3 coding DNA: TGTGCCAGCAGCCTCAGGTCGGATGAGCAGTTCTTC. It specifies CASSLRSDEQFF. The complete variable domain, with remaining parts taken from reference TRBV7-9 and TRBJ2-1, reads DTGVSQNPRHKITKRGQNVTFRCDPISEHNRLYWYRQTLGQGPEFLTYFQNEAQLEKSRLLSDRFSAERPKGSFSTLEIQRTEQGDSAMYLCASSLRSDEQFFGPGTRLTVL.

This sequence joins TRBV9 and TRBJ1-5; a possible D gene is TRBD1 (6 bases). Deletions cut 3 bases from V and 1 base from J, with 26 bases between. The CDR3 sequence is 20 residues long. Germline V lookup: CDR1 SGDLS, CDR2 YYNGEE. CDR3: CASSASLGGTYIGSNQPQHF. The CDR3 region has the DNA TGTGCCAGCAGCGCCTCCCTGGGGGGGACATACATTGGGAGCAATCAGCCCCAGCATTTT. Drawing the rest from reference TRBV9 and TRBJ1-5, the complete variable domain is DSGVTQTPKHLITATGQRVTLRCSPRSGDLSVYWYQQSLDQGLQFLIQYYNGEERAKGNILERFSAQQFPDLHSELNLSSLELGDSALYFCASSASLGGTYIGSNQPQHFGDGTRLSIL.

This clonotype was recorded at least ten times. This sequence joins TRBV28 and TRBJ2-7; 8 nucleotides agree with TRBD2. The V gene's germline CDR1 is MDHEN and CDR2 SYDVKM. The CDR3 spans 15 residues. The V segment lost 6 bases and the J segment 3 bases; nucleotides outside the gene matches: 10. The CDR3 DNA reads as TGTGCCAGCAGCCAAGAACGGGGGGGATACTACGAGCAGTACTTC. Translated, it gives CASSQERGGYYEQYF.

This clonotype was counted between two and nine times. The chain is built from TRBV24-1 and TRBJ2-7; 7 bases are shared with TRBD1. CDR1 is KGHDR and CDR2 is SFDVKD in the germline V gene. After removal of 2 bases from V and 10 bases from J, the junction contained 10 bases not matched to a gene. This CDR3 comprises 14 residues. CDR3 sequence reads: CATSDSSDRTEQYF. CDR3 in DNA: TGTGCCACCAGTGATTCATCGGACAGGACCGAACAGTACTTC.

The chain uses TRBV7-2 and TRBJ1-6; the D is unclear. The V and J ends lost 6 bases and 5 bases respectively, with 11 bases between them. CDR3 length: 14 residues. CDR1 is SGHTA and CDR2 is FQGNSA in the germline V gene. The CDR3, as DNA: TGTGCCAGCAGATCGGAGTTAGATAATTCACCCCTCCACTTT. Encoded protein: CASRSELDNSPLHF. The whole variable domain, remainder taken from reference TRBV7-2 and TRBJ1-6, is GAGVSQSPSNKVTEKGKDVELRCDPISGHTALYWYRQSLGQGLEFLIYFQGNSAPDKSGLPSDRFSAERTGGSVSTLTIQRTQQEDSAVYLCASRSELDNSPLHFGNGTRLTVT.

This clonotype came up many times. This chain connects TRBV7-2 to TRBJ2-5; perhaps TRBD1 as D (6 bases). V was pared by 7 bases and J by 0 bases, with 15 bases between. Looked up from germline, CDR1 is SGHTA and CDR2 is FQGNSA. The CDR3 is 15 amino acids. This chain's CDR3 is CASTQDSLYQETQYF. CDR3 coding DNA: TGTGCCAGCACCCAGGACAGCCTATACCAAGAGACCCAGTACTTC.

Comment on this clonotype: Its ends do not fully match the called genes, so a read error is possible. This chain uses TRBV20-1 with TRBJ2-1; no firm D call. Per germline, CDR1 DFQATT and CDR2 SNEGSKA (reference sequence). The CDR3 has 11 residues. This chain's CDR3 is CSAVQLGEQYF. The CDR3 DNA sequence: TGCAGTGCTGTACAATTAGGAGAACAGTATTTC.

This clonotype has ten or more counts. The chain has TRBV20-1 and TRBJ2-1; D might be TRBD1 (6 bases). CDR1 is DFQATT and CDR2 is SNEGSKA in the germline V gene (reference sequence). Trimming pared 5 bases from V and 6 bases from J, leaving 11 bases between. This CDR3 has 12 amino acids. The DNA of the CDR3 is TGCAGTGCTGGGGGCCAATCCAATGAGCAGTTCTTC. Amino acid sequence: CSAGGQSNEQFF.

The rearrangement links TRBV20-1 to TRBJ2-5, with no clear D. Germline V CDR1 and CDR2: DFQATT, SNEGSKA (reference sequence). The V end lost 3 bases, the J end lost 5 bases, and 10 bases lay between the germline ends. The CDR3 has 12 residues. The CDR3 DNA follows: TGCAGTGCTAGCAAACAACTCGAGACCCAGTACTTC. This codes for CSASKQLETQYF.

The V and J genes are TRBV29-1 and TRBJ2-1, with 9 bases aligning to TRBD2. V trimming: 3 bases; J trimming: 7 bases; junction bases outside the gene matches: 7. CDR3 length: 14 amino acids. CDR1 and CDR2 (germline): SQVTM, ANQGSEA. CDR3 amino acids: CSVELAGEENEQFF. The CDR3 DNA sequence: TGCAGCGTTGAGTTAGCGGGAGAGGAGAATGAGCAGTTCTTC.

V usage is TRBV4-2 and J usage is TRBJ2-2; TRBD1 aligns across 12 bases. The CDR3 is made up of 15 amino acids. In germline, CDR1 is LGHNA, CDR2 YNFKEQ. The trim removed 3 bases at V and 8 bases at J, leaving 4 bases unmatched. The CDR3 region is CASSQGTGGEGELFF. CDR3 coding DNA: TGTGCCAGCAGCCAGGGGACAGGGGGCGAGGGGGAGCTGTTTTTT.

DNA of the CDR3: TGCAGCGTGGGCAAGAATGAAAAACTGTTTTTT. It encodes CSVGKNEKLFF. The J gene is TRBJ1-4, the V gene TRBV29-1; D is uncertain. The CDR3 consists of 11 residues. Germline-derived CDR1 and CDR2 are SQVTM and ANQGSEA. The ends were cut back, 6 bases at V and 5 bases at J, with 7 bases in the middle.

The chain recombines TRBV28 with TRBJ2-7; perhaps TRBD1 as D (6 bases). The CDR3 length is 14 residues. The V gene's germline CDR1 is MDHEN and CDR2 SYDVKM. V lost 6 bases, J lost 2 bases, and 14 bases lay in between. Here the CDR3 reads CASRPPGHPYEQYF. CDR3 bases: TGTGCCAGCAGGCCACCGGGACATCCCTACGAGCAGTACTTC.

This clonotype came up a few times. The J gene is TRBJ2-7, the V gene TRBV9; no clear D gene. This CDR3 comprises 14 residues. Germline V lookup: CDR1 SGDLS, CDR2 YYNGEE. The V gene lost 4 bases and the J gene lost 3 bases, with 14 bases spanning the gap. For the CDR3, the DNA is TGTGCCAGCAGCCCAAGTGCCCAAAACTACGAGCAGTACTTC. This codes for CASSPSAQNYEQYF.

This clonotype was seen a few times. The chain carries TRBV5-1 and TRBJ1-6, with D possibly matching TRBD1 (5 bases). This CDR3 is built from 15 residues. Germline CDR1 and CDR2: SGHRS and YFSETQ. Deletions cut 0 bases from V and 11 bases from J, with 15 bases between. This CDR3 is CASSLGVKGTPPLHF. The CDR3 DNA is TGCGCCAGCAGCTTGGGGGTTAAGGGGACTCCACCCCTCCACTTT.